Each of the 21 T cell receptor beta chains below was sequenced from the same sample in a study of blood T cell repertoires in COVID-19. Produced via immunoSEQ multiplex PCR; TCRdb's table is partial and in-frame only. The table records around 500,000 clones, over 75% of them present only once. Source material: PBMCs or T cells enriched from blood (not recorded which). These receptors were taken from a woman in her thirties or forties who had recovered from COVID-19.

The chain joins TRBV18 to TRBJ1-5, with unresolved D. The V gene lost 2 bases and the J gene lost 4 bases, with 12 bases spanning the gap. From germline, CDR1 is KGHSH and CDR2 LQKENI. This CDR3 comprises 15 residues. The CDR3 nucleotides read TGTGCCAGCTCACCAAGCCGGGTCGGTAATCAGCCCCAGCATTTT. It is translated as CASSPSRVGNQPQHF.

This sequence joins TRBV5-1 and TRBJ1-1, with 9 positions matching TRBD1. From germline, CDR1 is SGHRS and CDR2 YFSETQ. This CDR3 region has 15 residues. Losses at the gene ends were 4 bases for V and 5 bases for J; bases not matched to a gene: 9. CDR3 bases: TGCGCCAGCAGCACAACGGACAGGGGTACGACTGAAGCTTTCTTT. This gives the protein CASSTTDRGTTEAFF.

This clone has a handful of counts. The CDR3 region has the DNA TGTGCCAGCAGGCGAGATCCCAACTATGGCTACACCTTC. Protein sequence: CASRRDPNYGYTF. This chain connects TRBV27 to TRBJ1-2; D gene unclear. The CDR3 sequence is 13 residues long. Germline V gives CDR1 MNHEY, CDR2 SMNVEV (reference sequence). Trimming removed 6 bases at V and 2 bases at J, with 10 bases between.

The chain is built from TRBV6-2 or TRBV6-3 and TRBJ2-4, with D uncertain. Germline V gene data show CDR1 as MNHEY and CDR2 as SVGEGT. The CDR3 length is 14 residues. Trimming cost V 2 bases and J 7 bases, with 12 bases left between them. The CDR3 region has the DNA TGTGCCAGCAGTTACCCCATAGCCGGGAACATTCAGTACTTC. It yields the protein CASSYPIAGNIQYF.

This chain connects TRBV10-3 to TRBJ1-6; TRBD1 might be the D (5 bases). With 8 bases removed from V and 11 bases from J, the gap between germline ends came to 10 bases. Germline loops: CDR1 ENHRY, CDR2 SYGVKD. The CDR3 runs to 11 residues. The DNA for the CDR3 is TGTGCCATCGGGGCATCCGCACCCCTCCACTTT. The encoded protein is CAIGASAPLHF.

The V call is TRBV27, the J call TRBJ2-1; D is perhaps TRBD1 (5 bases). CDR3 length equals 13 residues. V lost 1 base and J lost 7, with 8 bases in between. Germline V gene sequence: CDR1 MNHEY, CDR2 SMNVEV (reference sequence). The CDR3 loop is CASSLLDINEQFF. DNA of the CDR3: TGTGCCAGCAGTTTATTGGACATAAATGAGCAGTTCTTC.

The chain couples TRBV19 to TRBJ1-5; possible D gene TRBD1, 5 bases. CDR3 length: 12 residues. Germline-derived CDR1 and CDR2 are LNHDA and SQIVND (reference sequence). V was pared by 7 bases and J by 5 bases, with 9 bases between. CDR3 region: CASTGWDQPQHF. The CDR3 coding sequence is TGTGCCAGTACAGGGTGGGATCAGCCCCAGCATTTT. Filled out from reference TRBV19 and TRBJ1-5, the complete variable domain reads DGGITQSPKYLFRKEGQNVTLSCEQNLNHDAMYWYRQDPGQGLRLIYYSQIVNDFQKGDIAEGYSVSREKKESFPLTVTSAQKNPTAFYLCASTGWDQPQHFGDGTRLSIL.

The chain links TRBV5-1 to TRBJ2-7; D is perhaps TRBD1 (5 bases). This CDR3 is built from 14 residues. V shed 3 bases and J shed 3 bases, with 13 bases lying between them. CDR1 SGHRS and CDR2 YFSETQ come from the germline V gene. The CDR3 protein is CASSSDYRNYEQYF. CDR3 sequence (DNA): TGCGCCAGCAGCTCCGATTACAGGAACTACGAGCAGTACTTC.

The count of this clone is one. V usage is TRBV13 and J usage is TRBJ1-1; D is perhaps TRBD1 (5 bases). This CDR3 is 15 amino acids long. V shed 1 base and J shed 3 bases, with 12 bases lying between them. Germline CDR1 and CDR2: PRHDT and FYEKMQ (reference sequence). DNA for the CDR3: TGTGCCAGCAGCTTAGCCCAGGGTTCGGACACTGAAGCTTTCTTT. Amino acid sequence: CASSLAQGSDTEAFF.

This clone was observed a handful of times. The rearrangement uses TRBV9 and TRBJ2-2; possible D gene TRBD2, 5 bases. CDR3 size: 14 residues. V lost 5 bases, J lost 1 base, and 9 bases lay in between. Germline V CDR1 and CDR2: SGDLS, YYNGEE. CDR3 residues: CASSVTRNTGELFF. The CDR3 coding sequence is TGTGCCAGCAGTGTTACTAGGAACACCGGGGAGCTGTTTTTT.

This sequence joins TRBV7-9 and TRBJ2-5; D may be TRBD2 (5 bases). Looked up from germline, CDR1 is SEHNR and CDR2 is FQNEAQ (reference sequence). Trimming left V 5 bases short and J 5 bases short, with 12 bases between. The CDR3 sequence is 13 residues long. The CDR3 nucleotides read TGTGCCAGCAGCCGGGGAGTGGGGGAGACCCAGTACTTC. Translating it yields CASSRGVGETQYF.

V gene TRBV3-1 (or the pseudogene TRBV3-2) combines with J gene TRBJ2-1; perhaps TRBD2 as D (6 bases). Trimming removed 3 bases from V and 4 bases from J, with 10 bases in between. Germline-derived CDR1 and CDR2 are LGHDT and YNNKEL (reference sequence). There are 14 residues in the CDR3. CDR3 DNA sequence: TGTGCCAGCAGCCATGAGGGAGGTTACAATGAGCAGTTCTTC. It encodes CASSHEGGYNEQFF.

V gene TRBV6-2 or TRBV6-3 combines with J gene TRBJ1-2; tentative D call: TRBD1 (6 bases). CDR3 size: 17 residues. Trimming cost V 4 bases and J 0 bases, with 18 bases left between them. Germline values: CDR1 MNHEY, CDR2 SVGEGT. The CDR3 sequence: CASSSPRGQRANYGYTF. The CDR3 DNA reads TGTGCCAGCAGTTCCCCTCGCGGACAGAGAGCTAACTATGGCTACACCTTC.

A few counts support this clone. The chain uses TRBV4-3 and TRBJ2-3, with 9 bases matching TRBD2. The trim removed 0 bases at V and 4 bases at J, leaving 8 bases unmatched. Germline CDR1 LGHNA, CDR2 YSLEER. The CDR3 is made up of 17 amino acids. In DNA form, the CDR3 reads TGCGCCAGCAGCCAAGATAGGGCGGGAGGGCTGGCAGATACGCAGTATTTT. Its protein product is CASSQDRAGGLADTQYF.

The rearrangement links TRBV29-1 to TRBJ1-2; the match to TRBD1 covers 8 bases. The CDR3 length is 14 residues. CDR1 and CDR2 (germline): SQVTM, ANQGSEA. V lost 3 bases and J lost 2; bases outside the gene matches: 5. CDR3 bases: TGCAGCGTTGATGGGACAGGCGTAAACTATGGCTACACCTTC. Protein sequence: CSVDGTGVNYGYTF. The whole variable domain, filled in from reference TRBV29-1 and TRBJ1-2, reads SAVISQKPSRDICQRGTSLTIQCQVDSQVTMMFWYRQQPGQSLTLIATANQGSEATYESGFVIDKFPISRPNLTFSTLTVSNMSPEDSSIYLCSVDGTGVNYGYTFGSGTRLTVV.

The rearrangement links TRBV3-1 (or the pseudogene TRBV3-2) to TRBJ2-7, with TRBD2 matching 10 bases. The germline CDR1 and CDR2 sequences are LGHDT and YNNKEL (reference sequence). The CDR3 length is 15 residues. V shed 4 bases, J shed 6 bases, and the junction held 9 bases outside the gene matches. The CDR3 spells CASSLQSGRAGEQYF. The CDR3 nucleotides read TGTGCCAGCAGCCTGCAAAGCGGGAGGGCCGGCGAGCAGTACTTC.

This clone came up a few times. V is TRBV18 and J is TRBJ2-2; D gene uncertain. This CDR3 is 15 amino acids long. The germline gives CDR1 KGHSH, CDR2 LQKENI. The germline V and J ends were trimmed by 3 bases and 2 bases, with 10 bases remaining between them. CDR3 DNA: TGTGCCAGCTCACCTCCGGGTAGAAACACCGGGGAGCTGTTTTTT. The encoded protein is CASSPPGRNTGELFF.

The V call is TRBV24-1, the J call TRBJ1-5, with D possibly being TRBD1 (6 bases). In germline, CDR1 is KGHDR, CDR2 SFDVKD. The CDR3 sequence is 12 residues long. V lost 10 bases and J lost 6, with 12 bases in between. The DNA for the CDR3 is TGTGCCACGAGCAGGGGAAGTCAGCCCCAGCATTTT. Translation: CATSRGSQPQHF.

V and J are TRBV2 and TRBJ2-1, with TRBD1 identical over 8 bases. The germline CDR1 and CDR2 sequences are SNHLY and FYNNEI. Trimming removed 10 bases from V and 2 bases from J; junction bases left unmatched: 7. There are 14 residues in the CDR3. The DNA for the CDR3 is TGTGCCACTACGGGACAGGCGACCTACAATGAGCAGTTCTTC. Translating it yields CATTGQATYNEQFF.

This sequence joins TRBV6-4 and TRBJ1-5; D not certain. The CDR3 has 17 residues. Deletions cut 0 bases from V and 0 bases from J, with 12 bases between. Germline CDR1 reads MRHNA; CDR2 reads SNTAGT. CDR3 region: CASSDSYPENSNQPQHF. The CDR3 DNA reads TGTGCCAGCAGTGACTCTTACCCGGAGAATAGCAATCAGCCCCAGCATTTT.

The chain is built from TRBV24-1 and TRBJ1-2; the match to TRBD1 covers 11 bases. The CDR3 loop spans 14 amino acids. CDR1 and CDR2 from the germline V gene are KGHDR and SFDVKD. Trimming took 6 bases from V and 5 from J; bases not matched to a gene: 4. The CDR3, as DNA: TGTGCCACCAGTCTCAGGGACAGGGGGTATGGCTACACCTTC. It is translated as CATSLRDRGYGYTF.